The source of this TCR beta chain is a study of identical twins. In its sample, this clonotype was seen a few times. The CDR3 totals 15 residues. V was trimmed by 1 base and J by 3 bases, leaving 14 bases between them. Germline CDR1 reads DFQATT; CDR2 reads SNEGSKA (reference sequence). Template switching added a universal primer binding site, and final cDNA carried unique molecular identifiers. In TCRdb, the 5' RACE reads were re-called with MiXCR into one record per CDR3 protein. The sample records about 1.7 million distinct CDR3 sequences, about 32% being singletons. Material for sequencing was cord blood. The receptor was derived from a newborn girl in good health. The chain employs TRBV20-1 and TRBJ2-3; perhaps TRBD2 as D (7 bases). CDR3 residues: CSARAYGGATDTQYF. CDR3 nucleotides: TGCAGTGCTAGAGCCTATGGGGGGGCGACAGATACGCAGTATTTT.